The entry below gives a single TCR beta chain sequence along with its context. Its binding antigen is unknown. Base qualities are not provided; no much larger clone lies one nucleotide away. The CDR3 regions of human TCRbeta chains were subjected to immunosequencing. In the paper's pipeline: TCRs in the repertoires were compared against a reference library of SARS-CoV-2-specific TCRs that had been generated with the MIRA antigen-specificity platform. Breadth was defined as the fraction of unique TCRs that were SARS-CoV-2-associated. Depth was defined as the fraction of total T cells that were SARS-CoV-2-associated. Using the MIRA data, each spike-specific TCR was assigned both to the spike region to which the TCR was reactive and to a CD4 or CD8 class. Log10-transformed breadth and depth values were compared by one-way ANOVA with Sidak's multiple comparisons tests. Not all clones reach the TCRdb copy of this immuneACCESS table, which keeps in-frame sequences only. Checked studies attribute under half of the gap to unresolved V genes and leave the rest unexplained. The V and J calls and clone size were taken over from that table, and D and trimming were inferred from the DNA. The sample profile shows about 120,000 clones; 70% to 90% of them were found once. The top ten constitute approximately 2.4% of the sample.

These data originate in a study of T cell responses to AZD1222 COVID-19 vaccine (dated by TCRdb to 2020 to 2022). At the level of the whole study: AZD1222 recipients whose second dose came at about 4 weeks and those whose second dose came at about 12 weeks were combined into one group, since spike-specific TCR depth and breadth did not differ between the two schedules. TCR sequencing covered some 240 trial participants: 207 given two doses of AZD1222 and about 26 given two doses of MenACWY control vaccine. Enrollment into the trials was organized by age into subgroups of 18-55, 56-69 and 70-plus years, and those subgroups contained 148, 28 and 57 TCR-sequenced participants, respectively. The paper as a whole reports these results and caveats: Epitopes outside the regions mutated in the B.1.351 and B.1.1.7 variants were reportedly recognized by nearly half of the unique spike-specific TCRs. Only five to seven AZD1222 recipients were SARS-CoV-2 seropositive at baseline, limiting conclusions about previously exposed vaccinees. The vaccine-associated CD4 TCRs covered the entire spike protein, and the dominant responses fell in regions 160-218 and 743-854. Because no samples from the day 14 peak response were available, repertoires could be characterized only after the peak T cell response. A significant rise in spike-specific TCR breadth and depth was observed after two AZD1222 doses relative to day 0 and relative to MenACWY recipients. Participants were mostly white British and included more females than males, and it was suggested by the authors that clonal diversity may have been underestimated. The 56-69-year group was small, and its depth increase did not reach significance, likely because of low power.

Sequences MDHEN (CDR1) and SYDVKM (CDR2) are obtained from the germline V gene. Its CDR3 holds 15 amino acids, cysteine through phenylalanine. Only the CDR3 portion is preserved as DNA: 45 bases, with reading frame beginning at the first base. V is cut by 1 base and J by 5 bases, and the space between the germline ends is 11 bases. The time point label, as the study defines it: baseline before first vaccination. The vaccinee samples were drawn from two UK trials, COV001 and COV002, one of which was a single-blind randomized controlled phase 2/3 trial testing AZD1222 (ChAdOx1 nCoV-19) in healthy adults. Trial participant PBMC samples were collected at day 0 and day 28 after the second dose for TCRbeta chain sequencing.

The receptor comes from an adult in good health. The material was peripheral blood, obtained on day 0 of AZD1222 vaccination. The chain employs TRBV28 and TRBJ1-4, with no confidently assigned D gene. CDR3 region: CASSLLGPGNEKLFF. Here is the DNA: TGTGCCAGCAGTTTATTAGGACCAGGAAATGAAAAACTGTTTTTT.